This T cell receptor beta chain was captured in a study of cytomegalovirus exposure and HLA in healthy donors. This CDR3 comprises 12 residues. Trimming left V 5 bases short and J 4 bases short, with 5 bases between. Germline assignment: CDR1 SNHLY and CDR2 FYNNEI. On this clone: What it binds is unknown.

General study points: In vitro confirmation showed a few CMV-associated chains to be CMV antigen specific. In an earlier analysis, about 87% or about 30%: the productive usage of most TCR beta V segments.

Primers included in the PCR were 60 Vbeta and 13 Jbeta primers. Profiled with immunoSEQ multiplex PCR; TCRdb holds only in-frame clones, not every one. The table records 150,000 to 200,000 clones, about 80% of them present only once. Material for sequencing was PBMCs. The clonotype was recovered from a woman aged 25-40 years in good health and CMV-seropositive. The J gene is TRBJ1-4, the V gene TRBV2; D unresolved. CDR3 nucleotide sequence: TGTGCCAGCAGTCCCTATAATGAAAAACTGTTTTTT. Protein sequence: CASSPYNEKLFF. Full variable domain (rest looked up from reference TRBV2 and TRBJ1-4): EPEVTQTPSHQVTQMGQEVILRCVPISNHLYFYWYRQILGQKVEFLVSFYNNEISEKSEIFDDQFSVERPDGSNFTLKIRSTKLEDSAMYFCASSPYNEKLFFGSGTQLSVL.